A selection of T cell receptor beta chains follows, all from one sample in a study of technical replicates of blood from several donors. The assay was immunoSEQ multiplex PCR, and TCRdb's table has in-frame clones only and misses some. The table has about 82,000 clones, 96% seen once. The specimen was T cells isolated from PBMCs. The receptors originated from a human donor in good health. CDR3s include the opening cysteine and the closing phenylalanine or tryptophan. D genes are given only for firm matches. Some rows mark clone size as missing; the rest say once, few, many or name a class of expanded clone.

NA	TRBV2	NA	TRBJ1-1	TGTGCCAGCAGATGGATGGAAACGGGGACTGAAGCTTTCTTT	CASRWMETGTEAFF
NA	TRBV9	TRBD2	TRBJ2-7	TGTGCCAGCAGCGTTGGTGGAGGGAGGGGAGAGCAGTACTTC	CASSVGGGRGEQYF
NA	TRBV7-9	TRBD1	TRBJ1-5	TGTGCCAGCGGAAATTCCAGGGGGCGCATTCAGGGCAATCAGCCCCAGCATTTT	CASGNSRGRIQGNQPQHF
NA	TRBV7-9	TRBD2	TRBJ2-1	TGTGCCAGCAGCTCTAGCGGGAGATATGAGCAGTTCTTC	CASSSSGRYEQFF
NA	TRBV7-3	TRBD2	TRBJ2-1	TGTGCCAGCAGCTTACGGCGGCGGGCTAGCGGCTACAATGAGCAGTTCTTC	CASSLRRRASGYNEQFF
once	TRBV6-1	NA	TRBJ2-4	TGTGCCAGCAGTGAAGTCTGGCAGAGGGAAAACATTCAGTACTTC	CASSEVWQRENIQYF
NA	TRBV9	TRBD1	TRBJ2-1	TGTGCCAGCAGGCCTACAGGGGGCTACGATGAGCAGTTCTTC	CASRPTGGYDEQFF
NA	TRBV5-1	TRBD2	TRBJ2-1	TGCGCCAGCAGCTCTAGCGGGGGAGACAATGAGCAGTTCTTC	CASSSSGGDNEQFF
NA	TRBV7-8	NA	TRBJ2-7	TGTGCCAGCAGCTTTTCTCTTAGCTACGAGCAGTACTTC	CASSFSLSYEQYF
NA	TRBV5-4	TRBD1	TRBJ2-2	TGTGCCAGCAGCTTGGAACGGGACAGCATCACCGGGGAGCTGTTTTTT	CASSLERDSITGELFF
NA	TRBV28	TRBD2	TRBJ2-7	TGTGCCAGCAGTTTATTTCTAGCGGGGAACTACGAGCAGTACTTC	CASSLFLAGNYEQYF
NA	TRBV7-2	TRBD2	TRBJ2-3	TGTGCCAGCAGCTTTACCGGGACTAGCGGGATGGGCTACACAGATACGCAGTATTTT	CASSFTGTSGMGYTDTQYF
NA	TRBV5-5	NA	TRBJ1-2	TGTGCCAGCAGCATTAACAGGGTGATCCGTGGCTACACCTTC	CASSINRVIRGYTF
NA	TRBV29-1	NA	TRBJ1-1	TGCAGCGCTTTGGGAGAGAACACTGAAGCTTTCTTT	CSALGENTEAFF
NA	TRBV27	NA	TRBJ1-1	TGTGCCAGCAGTTTTAGGGGAAAGGACACTGAAGCTTTCTTT	CASSFRGKDTEAFF
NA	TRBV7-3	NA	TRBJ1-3	TGTGCCAGCAGCTCAAGCAATTCTGGAAACACCATATATTTT	CASSSSNSGNTIYF
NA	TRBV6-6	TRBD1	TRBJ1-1	TGTGCCAGCAGTTCCCGGGACAGGGGATTAGTGGGAGCTTTCTTT	CASSSRDRGLVGAFF
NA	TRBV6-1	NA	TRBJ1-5	TGTGCCAGCAGTGCACAGGGTCAGCCCCAGCATTTT	CASSAQGQPQHF
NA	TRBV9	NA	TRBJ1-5	TGTGCCAGCAGCGTAGCAGGGGTCAGCAATCAGCCCCAGCATTTT	CASSVAGVSNQPQHF
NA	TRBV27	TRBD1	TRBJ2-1	TGTGCCAGCAGTTTTGGACAGGCGTATGAGCAGTTCTTC	CASSFGQAYEQFF
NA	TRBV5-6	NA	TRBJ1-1	TGTGCCAGCAGCTTGGAGAGGGTTGGCACTGAAGCTTTCTTT	CASSLERVGTEAFF
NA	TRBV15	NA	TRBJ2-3	TGTGCCACCAGCAGATCCCTGGAGGGGTGGACAGATACGCAGTATTTT	CATSRSLEGWTDTQYF
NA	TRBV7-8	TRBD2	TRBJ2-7	TGTGCCAGCAGCTTCGGACTAGCGGGAGTTAGCTACGAGCAGTACTTC	CASSFGLAGVSYEQYF